The 27 T cell receptor delta chains below come from one sample, sequenced in a study of γδ T cells in repeated Plasmodium falciparum infection (dated by TCRdb to about 2021). Library construction relied on multiplex PCR. Sequencing relied on an Illumina MiSeq. With CATT, TCRdb called clones again from the public reads; duplicate DNA rows were later joined. For this sample there are about 48,000 delta-chain clones; approximately 1.5% appear just once. Together, the top ten hold roughly 8.6% of the sample. For bulk TCR repertoire analysis, Vgamma9/Vdelta2+ and Vdelta2-negative gammadelta T cell populations were flow-sorted out of peripheral blood mononuclear cells. Sequencing was done on a sample of gamma-delta T cells from blood. The receptor set was obtained from a pool of human donors (malaria-infected and uninfected, not separated).

This clone has a count of ten or more. This DNA translates differently at residue 14 from the TCRdb protein, which is that of a much larger clone; a read error is likely, and the protein shown is the DNA's own translation. The chain combines TRDV2 with TRDJ2; a possible D gene is TRDD3 (6 bases). Since TCRdb gives no J gene, matching the DNA to germline was used here to assign it. The CDR3 is 17 amino acids. Germline V CDR1 and CDR2: GEAIGNYY, EKD. The CDR3 sequence is CACDTVLGTNLTARLFF. The CDR3 nucleotides are TGTGCCTGTGACACCGTACTGGGAACGAACCTGACAGCACGACTCTTCTTT.

Turning to this clone: A far larger clone is a single base away, which makes a read error likely. The identical CDR3 is also encoded by other nucleotide sequences in the sample. The gene calls are TRDV3 and TRDJ1, with D unclear. Here the J gene came from matching the DNA to germline, since TCRdb omits it. V lost 0 bases, J lost 0 bases, and 17 bases lay in between. In germline, CDR1 is TVYSNPD, CDR2 GDNSRS (reference sequence). The CDR3 has 16 residues. CDR3 residues: CAFRHLSWQYTDKLIF. The CDR3 nucleotides read TGTGCCTTTAGGCATCTATCCTGGCAGTACACCGATAAACTCATCTTT.

This clone has a handful of counts. A far larger clone is one base from this, pointing to a likely read error. Other DNA sequences in the sample encode the same CDR3. This chain connects TRDV3 to TRDJ1; 7 nucleotides line up with TRDD3. No J gene was available from TCRdb, and it was assigned here by a germline match of the DNA. Germline assignment: CDR1 TVYSNPD and CDR2 GDNSRS (reference sequence). The V gene end was trimmed by 4 bases and the J gene end by 0 bases; junction bases not matched to a gene: 17. There are 17 residues in the CDR3. In nucleotides, the CDR3 is TGTGCCTCCTATCGGCGTACCGTGGGGATAAACACCGATAAACTCATCTTT. It yields the protein CASYRRTVGINTDKLIF.

Remarks on this clone: The mismatch at residue 12 between this DNA's translation and the TCRdb protein of a much larger clone likely reflects a read error; the protein shown is translated from the DNA. The chain carries TRDV1 and TRDJ1; weak D call: TRDD3 (6 bases). TCRdb lists no J gene, so it was determined here by aligning the DNA to germline. CDR1 and CDR2 (germline): TSWWSYY, QGS. CDR3 length: 15 residues. CDR3: CALGKLRGSRDRLIF. CDR3 sequence (DNA): TGTGCTCTTGGGAAACTGAGGGGTTCGCGGGATAGACTCATCTTT.

About this clone itself: This DNA's translation and the protein TCRdb lists, from a much larger clone, do not match at residue 5, likely due to a read error; the protein shown is translated from the DNA. The V and J genes are TRDV1 and TRDJ1; TRDD3 aligns across 11 bases. TCRdb leaves out the J gene; it was filled in here by matching the DNA to germline. The CDR3 covers 28 residues. The junction had 44 bases not matched to a gene; V was cut back by 4 bases and J by 4 bases. Per germline, CDR1 TSWWSYY and CDR2 QGS. The CDR3 bases are TGTGCTCTTGGGGGACTACTGGTTGGCATGCTTCCTACACGTCTGGGGGATACCCGCGAATCGTACAGCGATAAACTCATCTTT. It is translated as CALGGLLVGMLPTRLGDTRESYSDKLIF.

This clone was observed a handful of times. It differs at one base from a far larger clone, so likely a read error. This same CDR3 is encoded by further DNA sequences in the sample. The V and J genes are TRDV3 and TRDJ1, with D perhaps TRDD3 (5 bases). Here the J gene came from matching the DNA to germline, since TCRdb omits it. CDR1 and CDR2 (germline): TVYSNPD, GDNSRS (reference sequence). The CDR3 is 19 amino acids. The V end lost 5 bases, the J end lost 1 base, and 32 bases lay between the germline ends. The chain's CDR3 is CAIRAHSELCESATDKLIF. CDR3 coding DNA: TGTGCCATACGTGCTCATTCCGAATTGTGCGAAAGTGCCACCGATAAACTCATCTTT.

As to this clone: The TCRdb protein comes from a much larger clone and disagrees with this DNA's translation at residue 5, likely due to a read error; the protein given here is derived from the DNA. V is TRDV3 and J is TRDJ1, with 11 bases that match TRDD3. Matching the DNA to germline supplied the J gene, which TCRdb does not give. CDR1 TVYSNPD and CDR2 GDNSRS come from the germline V gene (reference sequence). This CDR3 has 17 residues. V lost 4 bases and J lost 4; bases outside the gene matches: 17. The CDR3 sequence is CASHGASGGYCHDKLIF. The CDR3 nucleotides read TGTGCCTCTCATGGCGCCTCTGGGGGATACTGTCACGATAAACTCATCTTT.

Concerning this clone: TCRdb's protein for this DNA is that of a much larger clone and differs from the translation at residue 4, likely a read error; the protein shown is the DNA translation. The chain recombines TRDV2 with TRDJ3, with 10 positions matching TRDD3. TCRdb records no J gene; here it was assigned by comparing the DNA to germline. J was trimmed by 0 bases and V by 5 bases; bases with no gene match: 15. The CDR3 spans 21 residues. From germline, CDR1 is GEAIGNYY and CDR2 EKD. The chain's CDR3 is CACGSSCTGGLVSWDTRQMFF. CDR3 sequence (DNA): TGTGCCTGTGGCTCGTCCTGTACTGGGGGATTGGTCTCCTGGGACACCCGACAGATGTTTTTC.

A note on this clone: Translating this DNA gives a protein that differs at residue 15 from the TCRdb one, which belongs to a much larger clone; a read error is likely, and the protein shown is this translation. The chain is built from TRDV1 and TRDJ1; TRDD2 aligns across 9 bases. TCRdb supplies no J gene; here it was assigned by aligning the nucleotide sequence to germline. Germline V gene data show CDR1 as TSWWSYY and CDR2 as QGS. There are 19 residues in the CDR3. In DNA, the CDR3 is TGTGCTCTTGGGGATCCCTTCCTACGTAGGTGGGGGAGAACCGGTAAACTCATCTTT. Residues: CALGDPFLRRWGRTGKLIF.

This clone has a handful of counts. TCRdb assigns this DNA the protein of a much larger clone, which departs from its translation at residue 21; this likely reflects a read error, and the protein shown comes from translating the DNA. The chain recombines TRAV38-2/DV8 with TRDJ1; 7 bases fit TRDD3. TCRdb gives no J gene; it was assigned here by matching the DNA to germline. The CDR3 covers 24 residues. Germline V lookup: CDR1 TSESDYY, CDR2 QEAYKQQN. CDR3 in DNA: TGTGCTTATAGGAGCACCCCGCGGCTACGTGGCCTCCCTGGGGGCCGGCCTTTCACCGATGAACTCATCTTT. Amino acid sequence: CAYRSTPRLRGLPGGRPFTDELIF.

As regards this clone: Translating this DNA gives a protein that differs at residue 21 from the TCRdb one, which belongs to a much larger clone; a read error is likely, and the protein shown is this translation. With the J gene uncalled, the V gene is TRDV1; TRDD3, the table's D call, lacks a check against the DNA. The CDR3 is made up of 23 amino acids. The germline V gene encodes CDR1 TSWWSYY and CDR2 QGS. The CDR3 DNA sequence: TGTGCTCTTGGGAACATTCTCGGGCTCGGGTACTGGGGGATAGAGGCGTACACCGATAAACCCATCTTT. Translated, it gives CALGNILGLGYWGIEAYTDKPIF.

A remark on this clone: A far larger clone differs by one base, so this is likely a read error. Other DNA sequences from this sample encode an identical CDR3 as well. The chain carries TRDV1 and TRDJ4, with TRDD2 matching 9 bases. The CDR3 spans 20 residues. After removal of 9 bases from V and 0 bases from J, the junction contained 26 bases not matched to a gene. CDR1 and CDR2 (germline): TSWWSYY, QGS. In nucleotides, the CDR3 is TGTGCTCTACTTGGTCCCCTCCTTCCTACTAGGGGAATATCTGCCAGACCCCTGATCTTT. Protein sequence: CALLGPLLPTRGISARPLIF.

This clone came up a few times. The translation of this DNA and the TCRdb protein of a much larger clone differ at residue 6, probably owing to a read error; the protein shown here is translated from the DNA. The chain has TRDV1 and TRDJ1, with TRDD3 matching over 8 bases. TCRdb carries no J gene annotation; the J gene was assigned here by matching the DNA with germline. CDR3 length: 21 amino acids. Germline V lookup: CDR1 TSWWSYY, CDR2 QGS. J gave up 10 bases and V 7 bases, and 35 bases lay outside the gene matches. In DNA form, the CDR3 reads TGTGCTCTTGCGGTGGGGACCCATTCCAACAATTACGACTGGGGGTTCACGCGACTCATCTTT. It is translated as CALAVGTHSNNYDWGFTRLIF.

Only a few counts were recorded for this clone. A far larger clone is one nucleotide away, so this likely arose from a read error. The sample holds other DNA sequences that translate to the same CDR3. The gene calls are TRDV1 and TRDJ1, with 8 nucleotides matching TRDD3. TCRdb does not report a J gene; here it was assigned by matching the DNA to germline references. This CDR3 has 24 amino acids. V lost 0 bases, J lost 0 bases, and 27 bases stayed unmatched. Per germline, CDR1 TSWWSYY and CDR2 QGS. DNA for the CDR3: TGTGCTCTTGGGGAACTGACTCTGGGGGACTACTGGTACTGGGGGGCCCAGTACACCGATAAACTCATCTTT. Protein: CALGELTLGDYWYWGAQYTDKLIF.

As regards this clone: The amino acid sequence in TCRdb belongs to a much larger clone and departs from this DNA's translation at residue 7, likely a sequencing read error; the sequence shown is translated from the DNA. The chain uses TRDV1 and TRDJ1; D unclear. Assignment of the J gene here rests on matching the DNA to germline, because TCRdb gives none. This CDR3 is 21 amino acids long. The V end lost 2 bases, the J end lost 0 bases, and 28 bases lay between the germline ends. Germline CDR1 is TSWWSYY and CDR2 is QGS. CDR3 amino acids: CALGEGPSPSSIPLYTDKLIF. The CDR3 coding sequence is TGTGCTCTTGGGGAAGGCCCCTCCCCATCGAGTATCCCGCTGTACACCGATAAACTCATCTTT.

This clone was recorded a few times. A single base is all that separates this from a far larger clone, so a read error is likely. This specimen includes other DNA sequences encoding the same CDR3. The chain is built from TRDV1 and TRDJ3; TRDD3 might be the D (6 bases). Germline matching of the DNA provided the J gene here, since TCRdb leaves it blank. The length of the CDR3 is 20 residues. CDR1 TSWWSYY and CDR2 QGS come from the germline V gene. The CDR3 DNA reads TGCGCTCTTGGGGGCCGACCAAGACCTGAGCGGTCCTGGGACACCCGACAGATGTTTTTC. Translated: CALGGRPRPERSWDTRQMFF.

With respect to this clone: TCRdb shows a much larger clone's protein in place of this DNA's translation, and the two differ at residue 5, likely through a read error; the protein shown is translated from the DNA. The chain joins TRDV1 to TRDJ1; D gene uncertain. Germline CDR1 TSWWSYY, CDR2 QGS. The germline V and J ends were trimmed by 7 bases and 4 bases, with 7 bases remaining between them. This CDR3 has 11 residues. The CDR3, as DNA: TGTGCTCTTGACATGTTCGATAAACTCATCTTT. Protein: CALDMFDKLIF.

This clone was counted many times. J is TRDJ1 and V is TRDV1; TRDD3 matches at 8 bases. The CDR3 has 19 amino acids. The germline V gene encodes CDR1 TSWWSYY and CDR2 QGS. V shed 2 bases, J shed 8 bases, and the junction held 22 bases outside the gene matches. CDR3 protein: CALGEVTRPPTPGDIKLIF. In DNA, the CDR3 is TGTGCTCTTGGGGAAGTGACCCGTCCTCCTACACCGGGGGATATCAAACTCATCTTT.

This clone was seen a few times. TCRdb attributes to this sequence the protein of a much larger clone, which differs from the DNA translation at residue 11; a read error is likely, and the protein displayed is translated from the DNA. In DNA, the CDR3 is TGTGCCTGTGAGAGGCTGGGGGCTCAGTACGCCGATAAACTCATCTTT. Encoded protein: CACERLGAQYADKLIF. The J gene is TRDJ1, the V gene TRDV2; 7 nucleotides match TRDD3. Because TCRdb records no J gene, it was assigned here through a match of the DNA to germline. The CDR3 loop spans 16 amino acids. Germline CDR1 is GEAIGNYY and CDR2 is EKD. V lost 4 bases and J lost 3; bases outside the gene matches: 13.

Notes on this clone: TCRdb shows a much larger clone's protein in place of this DNA's translation, and the two differ at residue 8, likely through a read error; the protein shown is translated from the DNA. The genes are TRDV1 and TRDJ1; possibly TRDD3 for D (6 bases). Assignment of the J gene here rests on matching the DNA to germline, because TCRdb gives none. V lost 2 bases to trimming and J lost 6 bases, with 19 bases between them. Germline CDR1 and CDR2: TSWWSYY and QGS. This CDR3 is 16 amino acids long. For the CDR3, the DNA is TGTGCTCTTGGGGAAGATTTGTTCTACTGGGTCAATAAACTCATCTTT. It codes for CALGEDLFYWVNKLIF.

The table lists this clone with many counts. The chain joins TRDV1 to TRDJ1; 7 nucleotides line up with TRDD3. V lost 4 bases and J lost 2; bases outside the gene matches: 34. Germline V lookup: CDR1 TSWWSYY, CDR2 QGS. This CDR3 has 24 amino acids. Here the CDR3 reads CALGARSTPSLPEWGKVGTDKLIF. The CDR3 DNA sequence: TGTGCTCTTGGGGCCAGATCCACGCCTTCGCTCCCGGAATGGGGGAAGGTAGGGACCGATAAACTCATCTTT.

Note on this clone: A far larger clone is off by one base, so a read error is likely. Within the sample, other DNA sequences also encode this same CDR3. The J gene is TRDJ1, the V gene TRDV1; no definite D call. CDR3 length equals 19 residues. V shed 0 bases and J shed 1 base, with 21 bases lying between them. Germline CDR1 reads TSWWSYY; CDR2 reads QGS. CDR3 loop: CALGELHLHRGPTTDKLIF. The CDR3 DNA follows: TGTGCTCTTGGGGAACTCCACCTCCACCGGGGCCCGACCACCGATAAACTCATCTTT.

This clone was counted between two and nine times. A far bigger clonotype differs at one base, so this is likely a read error. The same CDR3 arises from other DNA sequences in this sample as well. The V gene is TRDV2; the J gene was not called; the table's D call TRDD3 went unverified against the DNA. Looked up from germline, CDR1 is GEAIGNYY and CDR2 is EKD. CDR3 length: 17 amino acids. CDR3 DNA: TGTGCCTGTGACCTTCTCGTACTGGGGGATACGGCCGATAAGCTCATCTTT. Protein sequence: CACDLLVLGDTADKLIF.

Ten or more counts support this clone. The genes are TRDV1 and TRDJ3; D is perhaps TRDD3 (7 bases). From germline, CDR1 is TSWWSYY and CDR2 QGS. V lost 1 base to trimming and J lost 2 bases, with 30 bases between them. The CDR3 runs to 24 residues. The CDR3 here is CALGEPLPARVLGMGPWDTRQMFF. The CDR3 coding sequence is TGTGCTCTTGGGGAACCTCTTCCTGCGCGAGTACTGGGGATGGGCCCCTGGGACACCCGACAGATGTTTTTC.

This clone occurred a few times. The amino acid sequence in TCRdb belongs to a much larger clone and departs from this DNA's translation at residue 6, likely a sequencing read error; the sequence shown is translated from the DNA. The rearrangement joins TRDV1 to TRDJ1, with unresolved D. Per germline, CDR1 TSWWSYY and CDR2 QGS. V lost 2 bases and J 0 bases, leaving 13 bases between the germline ends. This CDR3 has 16 residues. DNA of the CDR3: TGTGCTCTTGGGGAAATAAGGGCCGCGTACACCGATAAACTCATCTTT. As protein: CALGEIRAAYTDKLIF.

Turning to this clone: A read error is the likely source, as a far larger clone sits one nucleotide away. This sample includes further DNA sequences coding for the same CDR3. The gene calls are TRDV2 and TRDJ3, with 13 positions matching TRDD3. The J gene, not given by TCRdb, was assigned here from a germline match of the nucleotide sequence. CDR1 is GEAIGNYY, CDR2 EKD, per germline. CDR3 length: 21 amino acids. CDR3: CACESVLGDTRSSWDTRQMFF. CDR3 nucleotide sequence: TGCGCCTGTGAGTCCGTACTGGGGGATACGCGTAGCTCCTGGGACACCCGACAGATGTTTTTC.

With regard to this clone: The protein given by TCRdb reflects a much larger clone and differs at residue 14 from this DNA's translation, likely from a read error; the protein shown is the DNA's translation. The chain carries TRDV2 and TRDJ3, with 13 bases matching TRDD3. Since TCRdb gives no J gene, matching the DNA to germline was used here to assign it. The CDR3 length is 19 residues. The germline V gene has CDR1 GEAIGNYY and CDR2 EKD. The CDR3 loop reads CACDTLLGDTLGDPRQMFF. CDR3 in DNA: TGTGCCTGTGACACCCTACTGGGGGATACGCTGGGGGACCCCCGACAGATGTTTTTC.